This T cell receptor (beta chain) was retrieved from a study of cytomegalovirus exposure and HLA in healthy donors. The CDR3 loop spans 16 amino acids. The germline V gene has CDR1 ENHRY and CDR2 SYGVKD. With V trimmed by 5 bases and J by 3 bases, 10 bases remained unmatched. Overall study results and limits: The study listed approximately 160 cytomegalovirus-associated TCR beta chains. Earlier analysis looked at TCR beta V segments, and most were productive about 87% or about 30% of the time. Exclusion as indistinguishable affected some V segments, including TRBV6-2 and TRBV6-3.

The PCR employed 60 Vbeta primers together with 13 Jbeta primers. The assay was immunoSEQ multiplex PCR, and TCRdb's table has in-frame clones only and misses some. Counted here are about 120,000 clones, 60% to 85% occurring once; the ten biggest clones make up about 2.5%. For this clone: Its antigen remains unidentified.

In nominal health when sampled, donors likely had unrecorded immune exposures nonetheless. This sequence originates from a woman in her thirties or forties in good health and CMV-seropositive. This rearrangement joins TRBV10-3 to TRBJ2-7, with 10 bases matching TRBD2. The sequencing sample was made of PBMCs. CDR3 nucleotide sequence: TGTGCCATCAGTTCAGCGGGAGGGCAGGTGGGCTACGAGCAGTACTTC. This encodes CAISSAGGQVGYEQYF.